The clone carrying this TCR beta chain was observed a handful of times. The antigen is undetermined. This entry belongs to a study of T cells in Graves' hyperthyroidism and ophthalmopathy. Extraction of PBMCs used roughly 9.3 ml of fresh peripheral blood. V lost 1 base, J lost 2 bases, and 6 bases stayed unmatched. Per germline, CDR1 MGHRA and CDR2 YSYEKL. There are 16 residues in the CDR3. Study outcomes and limitations: Ophthalmopathy could be told apart from stable hyperthyroidism with a 13 V-J model.

Researchers amplified the TCR beta CDR3 regions from RNA transcripts. HTBI primers were employed in a first-round RT-PCR of the TCR CDR3. TCRdb independently ran MiXCR on the multiplex PCR reads; one entry per CDR3 protein. The sample shows roughly 750,000 distinct CDR3 sequences, about 15% of them seen only once. The TCR sequence derives from a man aged 18 to 30 with Graves' hyperthyroidism. J is TRBJ2-7 and V is TRBV4-1, with 9 bases aligning to TRBD1. Sequencing was done on a sample of blood. In DNA, the CDR3 is TGCGCCAGCAGCCAAGCGGCCGGGACAGGGCCCTACGAGCAGTACTTC. This codes for CASSQAAGTGPYEQYF.